This record covers a single T cell receptor (beta chain). Measured with immunoSEQ multiplex PCR; TCRdb has only the in-frame clones, and not every one. The sample lists more than 95,000 clones; roughly 81% were seen once. The data are from a study of glioma-infiltrating T cells after dendritic cell vaccination. About the study: Patients had newly diagnosed or recurrent glioblastoma and received dendritic cell vaccines. Three intradermal dendritic cell vaccine injections were given every two weeks.

This specimen was blood, taken before dendritic cell vaccination. This sequence originates from a human donor with glioblastoma.

CDR3 protein: CASSPPGTGGDEQYF. CDR3 nucleotides: TGTGCCAGCAGTCCCCCCGGGACAGGGGGCGACGAGCAGTACTTC. This rearrangement joins TRBV6-5 to TRBJ2-7; TRBD1 aligns across 12 bases. V shed 5 bases and J 5 bases; nucleotides not matched to a gene: 7. The CDR3 extends over 15 amino acids. CDR1 is MNHEY and CDR2 is SVGAGI in the germline V gene.